This TCR beta chain came from a study of blood T cell repertoires in COVID-19. In the authors' workflow: Amplification with reference gene primers provided the estimates of nucleated cell counts. Profiled with immunoSEQ multiplex PCR; TCRdb holds only in-frame clones, not every one. The DNA was the basis for D and trimming; V, J and clone size are from that table. The sample contains 80,000 or so clones, 80% of which appear only once. CDR1 is LGHDT and CDR2 is YNNKEL in the germline V gene (reference sequence). Trimming pared 2 bases from V and 0 bases from J, leaving 13 bases between. The CDR3 has 16 residues.

This sequence joins TRBV3-1 (or the pseudogene TRBV3-2) and TRBJ1-2; perhaps TRBD1 as D (6 bases). The origin of this receptor is a woman in her 70s with acute or convalescent COVID-19. The material sequenced was peripheral blood. CDR3 DNA: TGTGCCAGCAGCCAAATCCGCGGGGGGCCTAACTATGGCTACACCTTC. It codes for CASSQIRGGPNYGYTF.